This T cell receptor beta chain was captured by sequencing in a study of beta chain features in type 1 diabetes. Study outcomes and limitations: Shorter TCRB CDR3s, moderately but significantly so, marked every one of the four CD4+ subsets in Type 1 diabetes patients. Cells expressing TCR highly could be over-represented by cDNA sequencing. Type 1 diabetes patients showed fewer insertions and more deletions at VDJ junctions.

Germline V gene lookup returns CDR1 MGHRA and CDR2 YSYEKL. The CDR3 is 17 residues long. Trimming at V came to 3 bases and at J to 5 bases, leaving 12 bases not matched to a gene. This clone has more than one count but fewer than ten. Its cognate antigen is unknown. Expressed TCRB transcripts were sequenced because the isolated RNA had all been reverse transcribed beforehand. The data were produced by immunoSEQ multiplex PCR, yet TCRdb's version contains in-frame clones alone and is incomplete. The sample includes approximately 160,000 clones, 63% of them seen just once. The source material was naive CD4+ T cells from blood. The source is a man aged 25 to 40 with type 1 diabetes. The chain is built from TRBV4-1 and TRBJ2-3; 9 bases map to TRBD1. In nucleotides, the CDR3 is TGCGCCAGCAGCCATCCTGCCTTACAGGGGGCCGAAGATACGCAGTATTTT. It codes for CASSHPALQGAEDTQYF.